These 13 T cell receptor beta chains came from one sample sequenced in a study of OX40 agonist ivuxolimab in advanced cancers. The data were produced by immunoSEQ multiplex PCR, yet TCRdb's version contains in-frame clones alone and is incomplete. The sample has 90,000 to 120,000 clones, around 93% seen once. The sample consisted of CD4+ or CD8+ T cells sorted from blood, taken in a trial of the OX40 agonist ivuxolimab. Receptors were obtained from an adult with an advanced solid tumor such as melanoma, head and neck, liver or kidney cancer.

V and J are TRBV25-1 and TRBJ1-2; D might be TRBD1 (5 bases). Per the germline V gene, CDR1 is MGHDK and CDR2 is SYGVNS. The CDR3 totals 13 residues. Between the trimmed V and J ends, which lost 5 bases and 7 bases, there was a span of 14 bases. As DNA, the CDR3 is TGTGCCAGCAGTAATCAGGGCATCGGTGGCTACACCTTC. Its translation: CASSNQGIGGYTF.

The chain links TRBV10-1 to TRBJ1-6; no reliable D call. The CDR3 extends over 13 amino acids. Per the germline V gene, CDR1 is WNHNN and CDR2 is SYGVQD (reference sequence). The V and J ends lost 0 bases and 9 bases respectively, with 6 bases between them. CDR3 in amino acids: CASSESGASPLHF. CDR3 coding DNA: TGCGCCAGCAGTGAGTCGGGAGCTTCACCCCTCCACTTT.

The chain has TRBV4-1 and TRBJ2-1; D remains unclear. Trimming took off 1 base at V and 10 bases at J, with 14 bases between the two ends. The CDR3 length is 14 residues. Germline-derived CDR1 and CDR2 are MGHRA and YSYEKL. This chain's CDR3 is CASSQVRRTEEQFF. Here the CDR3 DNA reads TGCGCCAGCAGCCAAGTACGGCGAACGGAGGAGCAGTTCTTC.

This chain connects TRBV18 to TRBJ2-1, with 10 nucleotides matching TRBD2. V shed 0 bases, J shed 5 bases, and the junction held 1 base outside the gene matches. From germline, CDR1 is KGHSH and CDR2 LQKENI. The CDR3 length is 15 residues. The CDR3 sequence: CASSPPLAGDNEQFF. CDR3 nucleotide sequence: TGTGCCAGCTCACCACCCCTAGCGGGAGACAATGAGCAGTTCTTC.

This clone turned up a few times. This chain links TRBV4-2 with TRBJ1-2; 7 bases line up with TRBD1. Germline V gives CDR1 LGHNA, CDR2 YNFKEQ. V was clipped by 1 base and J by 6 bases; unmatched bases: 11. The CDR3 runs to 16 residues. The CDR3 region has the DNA TGTGCCAGCAGCCAAGGTAGTGGACAGGAGGGGAATGGCTACACCTTC. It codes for CASSQGSGQEGNGYTF.

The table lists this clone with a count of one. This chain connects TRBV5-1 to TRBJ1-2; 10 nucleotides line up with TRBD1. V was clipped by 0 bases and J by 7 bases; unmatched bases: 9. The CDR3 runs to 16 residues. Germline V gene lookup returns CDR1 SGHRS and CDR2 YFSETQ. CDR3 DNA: TGCGCCAGCAGCTTGGTCCCCGAGGGGACAGGGGTTGGCTACACCTTC. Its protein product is CASSLVPEGTGVGYTF.

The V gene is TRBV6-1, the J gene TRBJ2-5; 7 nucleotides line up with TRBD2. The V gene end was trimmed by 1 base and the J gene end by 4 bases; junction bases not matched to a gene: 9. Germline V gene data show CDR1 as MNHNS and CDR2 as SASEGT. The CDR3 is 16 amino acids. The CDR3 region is CASSEDVGGIRETQYF. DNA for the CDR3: TGTGCCAGCAGTGAAGATGTGGGGGGGATCCGAGAGACCCAGTACTTC.

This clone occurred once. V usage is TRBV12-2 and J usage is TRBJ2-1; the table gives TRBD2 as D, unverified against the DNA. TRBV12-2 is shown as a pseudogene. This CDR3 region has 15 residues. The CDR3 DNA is TGTGCAAGTCGCTTAGAGCGAGCGGAGGACAATGAGCAGTTCTTC. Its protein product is CASRLERAEDNEQFF.

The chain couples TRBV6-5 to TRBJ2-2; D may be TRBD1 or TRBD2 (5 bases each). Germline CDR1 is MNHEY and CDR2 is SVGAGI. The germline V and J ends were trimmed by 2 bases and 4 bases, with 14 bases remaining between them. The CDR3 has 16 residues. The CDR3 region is CASSYRAPRGTGELFF. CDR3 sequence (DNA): TGTGCCAGCAGTTACAGGGCGCCGAGGGGCACCGGGGAGCTGTTTTTT.

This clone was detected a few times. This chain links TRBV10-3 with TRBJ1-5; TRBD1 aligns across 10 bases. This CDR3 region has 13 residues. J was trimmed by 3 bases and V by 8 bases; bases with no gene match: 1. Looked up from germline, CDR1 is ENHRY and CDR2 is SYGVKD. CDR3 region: CAIGTGDNQPQHF. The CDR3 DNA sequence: TGTGCCATCGGGACAGGGGACAATCAGCCCCAGCATTTT.

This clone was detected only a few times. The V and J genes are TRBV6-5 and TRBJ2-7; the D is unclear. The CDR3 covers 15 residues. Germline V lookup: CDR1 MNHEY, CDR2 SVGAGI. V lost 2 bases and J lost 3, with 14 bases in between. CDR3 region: CASSYGQAYLYEQYF. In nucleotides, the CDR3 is TGTGCCAGCAGTTACGGGCAGGCATACCTCTACGAGCAGTACTTC.

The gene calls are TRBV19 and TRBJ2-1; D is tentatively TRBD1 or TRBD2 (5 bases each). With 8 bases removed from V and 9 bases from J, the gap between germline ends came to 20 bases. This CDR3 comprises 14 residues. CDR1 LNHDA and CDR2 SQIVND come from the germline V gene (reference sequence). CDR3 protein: CASETLRDGGEQFF. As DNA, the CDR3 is TGTGCCAGTGAGACCTTAAGGGATGGGGGTGAGCAGTTCTTC. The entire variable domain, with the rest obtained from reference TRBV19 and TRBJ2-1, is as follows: DGGITQSPKYLFRKEGQNVTLSCEQNLNHDAMYWYRQDPGQGLRLIYYSQIVNDFQKGDIAEGYSVSREKKESFPLTVTSAQKNPTAFYLCASETLRDGGEQFFGPGTRLTVL.

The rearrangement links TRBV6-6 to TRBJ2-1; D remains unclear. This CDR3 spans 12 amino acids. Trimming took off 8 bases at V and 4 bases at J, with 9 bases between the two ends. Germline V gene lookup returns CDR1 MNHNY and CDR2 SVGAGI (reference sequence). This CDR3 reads CASLTMYNEQFF. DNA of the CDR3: TGTGCCAGCCTCACTATGTACAATGAGCAGTTCTTC.